This record concerns one T cell receptor beta chain sequence. Its specificity is unknown. This specimen comes from a study of OX40 agonist ivuxolimab in advanced cancers. General observations from the study: By week 6 at 0.1 to 3.0 mg/kg, blood CD4+ and CD8+ T cells had expanded clonally. Also present in some nonresponders was a low level of normalized T-cell clonal expansion. Expanded clones were, on average, more numerous in CD8+ T cells than in CD4+.

CDR3 length equals 15 residues. Germline CDR1 and CDR2: KGHSY and FQNENV. V was pared by 2 bases and J by 1 base, with 5 bases of the junction left unmatched. Here immunoSEQ multiplex PCR was the method, and the copy in TCRdb shows in-frame clones only, minus some. The sample records about 89,000 clones, roughly 91% being singletons. Blood samples were obtained at baseline, cycle 4 day 1, and cycle 7 day 1. J is TRBJ2-7 and V is TRBV16; 7 nucleotides agree with TRBD1. This sample comprised CD4+ or CD8+ T cells sorted from blood, obtained in a trial of the OX40 agonist ivuxolimab. This clonotype was obtained from an adult with an advanced solid tumor such as melanoma, head and neck, liver or kidney cancer. Here the CDR3 DNA reads TGTGCCAGCAGCCAAAAGGACAGGTTTTCCTACGAGCAGTACTTC. It specifies CASSQKDRFSYEQYF. The full variable domain, its missing parts supplied by reference TRBV16 and TRBJ2-7, is GEEVAQTPKHLVRGEGQKAKLYCAPIKGHSYVFWYQQVLKNEFKFLISFQNENVFDETGMPKERFSAKCLPNSPCSLEIQATKLEDSAVYFCASSQKDRFSYEQYFGPGTRLTVT.